Listed below are T cell receptor beta chains from one sample, sequenced in a study of shared clonotypes between healthy human individuals. Profiled with immunoSEQ multiplex PCR; TCRdb holds only in-frame clones, not every one. This table holds roughly 2,000,000 clones, 85% to 95% found once. The sample comprised naive CD8+ T cells sorted from blood. These receptors all come from a man aged 18 to 35 in good health. The CDR3 runs from the conserved cysteine through the conserved F or W. The order of the fields is clone size, V gene, J gene, D gene, CDR3 protein, CDR3 DNA. D genes are given only for firm matches. The size entry is marked missing in some rows and otherwise reads once, few, many or a size class.

size: .
V: TRBV19
J: TRBJ1-1
D: .
CDR3: CASRQTENTEAFF
DNA: TGTGCCAGTAGACAGACAGAGAACACTGAAGCTTTCTTT

size: .
V: TRBV13
J: TRBJ2-7
D: .
CDR3: CASSYPGSTRDEQYF
DNA: TGTGCCAGCAGCTATCCGGGGTCTACCCGGGACGAGCAGTACTTC

size: .
V: TRBV28
J: TRBJ1-1
D: TRBD1
CDR3: CASSNLTGLSEAFF
DNA: TGTGCCAGCAGTAACCTGACAGGGTTGAGTGAAGCTTTCTTT

size: .
V: TRBV6-5
J: TRBJ1-2
D: .
CDR3: CASSYSGPGYGYTF
DNA: TGTGCCAGCAGTTACTCCGGACCTGGTTATGGCTACACCTTC

size: .
V: TRBV15
J: TRBJ2-7
D: .
CDR3: CATSTGLSHEQYF
DNA: TGTGCCACCAGCACAGGGTTAAGTCACGAGCAGTACTTC

size: .
V: TRBV11-2
J: TRBJ1-1
D: .
CDR3: CASSGKQAGDTEAFF
DNA: TGTGCCAGCAGCGGTAAACAGGCGGGGGACACTGAAGCTTTCTTT

size: once
V: TRBV9
J: TRBJ2-7
D: .
CDR3: CASSPTDSFLPYEQYF
DNA: TGTGCCAGCAGCCCCACGGACTCGTTCTTACCGTACGAGCAGTACTTC

size: .
V: TRBV14
J: TRBJ2-1
D: .
CDR3: CASGNYNEQFF
DNA: TGTGCCAGCGGGAATTACAATGAGCAGTTCTTC

size: .
V: TRBV27
J: TRBJ1-5
D: TRBD1
CDR3: CASRTGTGVQPQHF
DNA: TGTGCCAGCAGGACTGGAACAGGGGTTCAGCCCCAGCATTTT

size: .
V: TRBV29-1
J: TRBJ1-1
D: .
CDR3: CSVEGGAFPENTEAFF
DNA: TGCAGCGTCGAGGGGGGGGCGTTTCCAGAGAACACTGAAGCTTTCTTT

size: .
V: TRBV27
J: TRBJ1-1
D: .
CDR3: CASSLRYVGTEAFF
DNA: TGTGCCAGCAGTTTAAGGTACGTTGGGACTGAAGCTTTCTTT

size: .
V: TRBV27
J: TRBJ1-1
D: .
CDR3: CASSLWLNTEAFF
DNA: TGTGCCAGCAGTTTATGGTTGAACACTGAAGCTTTCTTT

size: few
V: TRBV7-9
J: TRBJ2-7
D: .
CDR3: CASTQDTYEQYF
DNA: TGTGCCAGCACCCAAGATACCTACGAGCAGTACTTC

size: .
V: TRBV5-8
J: TRBJ1-1
D: .
CDR3: CASKSRGQNTEAFF
DNA: TGTGCCAGCAAATCCCGCGGACAGAACACTGAAGCTTTCTTT

size: .
V: TRBV7-9
J: TRBJ2-7
D: TRBD1
CDR3: CASSFPGQGYEQYF
DNA: TGTGCCAGCAGCTTCCCGGGACAGGGCTACGAGCAGTACTTC

size: .
V: TRBV4-1
J: TRBJ2-1
D: .
CDR3: CASSQEGGGLSEQFF
DNA: TGCGCCAGCAGCCAAGAAGGGGGGGGTCTCAGCGAGCAGTTCTTC

size: .
V: TRBV4-3
J: TRBJ2-2
D: .
CDR3: CASSQDVSDSSTGELFF
DNA: TGCGCCAGCAGCCAAGATGTATCGGACAGCTCCACCGGGGAGCTGTTTTTT

size: once
V: TRBV6-1
J: TRBJ2-7
D: .
CDR3: CAIPTGASYEQYF
DNA: TGTGCCATACCAACCGGGGCCTCCTACGAGCAGTACTTC

size: .
V: TRBV25-1
J: TRBJ2-1
D: TRBD1
CDR3: CASSETGTGYYNEQFF
DNA: TGTGCCAGCAGTGAAACCGGGACAGGATACTACAATGAGCAGTTCTTC

size: .
V: TRBV27
J: TRBJ1-2
D: .
CDR3: CASSFGQDGGYTF
DNA: TGTGCCAGCAGTTTCGGCCAGGATGGGGGCTACACCTTC

size: .
V: TRBV4-1
J: TRBJ2-3
D: TRBD1
CDR3: CASSPTGGADTQYF
DNA: TGCGCCAGCAGCCCGACAGGGGGGGCAGATACGCAGTATTTT

size: once
V: TRBV27
J: TRBJ1-5
D: TRBD1
CDR3: CASSLWGTGNQPQHF
DNA: TGTGCCAGCAGTTTATGGGGGACAGGGAACCAGCCCCAGCATTTT

size: .
V: TRBV6-5
J: TRBJ2-1
D: TRBD2
CDR3: CASRHTSGIRYEQFF
DNA: TGTGCCAGCAGGCACACTAGCGGGATTCGGTATGAGCAGTTCTTC

size: .
V: TRBV5-4
J: TRBJ2-7
D: .
CDR3: CASRHGTEQYF
DNA: TGTGCCAGCAGGCACGGCACCGAGCAGTACTTC

size: .
V: TRBV6-1
J: TRBJ2-1
D: TRBD2
CDR3: CASSEAPPGLAVNEQFF
DNA: TGTGCCAGCAGTGAAGCGCCCCCCGGACTAGCCGTCAATGAGCAGTTCTTC

size: once
V: TRBV5-6
J: TRBJ2-3
D: TRBD2
CDR3: CASSLGGGAADTQYF
DNA: TGTGCCAGCAGCTTGGGCGGGGGGGCAGCAGATACGCAGTATTTT

size: .
V: TRBV9
J: TRBJ2-5
D: .
CDR3: CASSVGSQFQETQYF
DNA: TGTGCCAGCAGCGTCGGCAGCCAATTCCAAGAGACCCAGTACTTC

size: .
V: TRBV7-2
J: TRBJ2-1
D: .
CDR3: CASQRARKQFF
DNA: TGTGCCAGCCAGAGGGCGAGGAAGCAGTTCTTC

size: .
V: TRBV11-2
J: TRBJ2-1
D: TRBD2
CDR3: CASTPRVLAGLTYNEQFF
DNA: TGTGCCAGCACCCCAAGGGTCCTAGCGGGACTAACCTACAATGAGCAGTTCTTC

size: .
V: TRBV12-5
J: TRBJ1-5
D: .
CDR3: CASGTNQPQHF
DNA: TGTGCTAGTGGCACTAATCAGCCCCAGCATTTT

size: once
V: TRBV19
J: TRBJ1-1
D: .
CDR3: CASSIGAGLFSVNTEAFF
DNA: TGTGCCAGTAGTATCGGGGCAGGGTTATTTTCGGTGAACACTGAAGCTTTCTTT

size: once
V: TRBV7-9
J: TRBJ1-2
D: .
CDR3: CASSGGAGVLVYGYTF
DNA: TGTGCCAGCAGCGGAGGGGCCGGGGTGTTAGTTTATGGCTACACCTTC

size: .
V: TRBV5-8
J: TRBJ2-7
D: .
CDR3: CASSLGHSYEQYF
DNA: TGTGCCAGCAGCTTGGGACATTCCTACGAGCAGTACTTC

size: .
V: TRBV10-2
J: TRBJ2-1
D: .
CDR3: CASSVSNEQFF
DNA: TGCGCCAGCAGTGTTTCCAATGAGCAGTTCTTC

size: .
V: TRBV11-2
J: TRBJ1-5
D: .
CDR3: CASSSQGGPQHF
DNA: TGTGCCAGCAGCTCGCAGGGTGGGCCCCAGCATTTT

size: once
V: TRBV28
J: TRBJ1-1
D: .
CDR3: CASTIIGESTEAFF
DNA: TGTGCCAGCACCATAATAGGGGAGAGCACTGAAGCTTTCTTT

size: once
V: TRBV30
J: TRBJ1-2
D: .
CDR3: CAWENWESNYGYTF
DNA: TGTGCCTGGGAGAACTGGGAATCTAACTATGGCTACACCTTC

size: .
V: TRBV6-1
J: TRBJ1-1
D: TRBD1
CDR3: CASRADRGLSTEAFF
DNA: TGTGCCAGCAGGGCAGACAGGGGGCTGAGCACTGAAGCTTTCTTT

size: .
V: TRBV5-6
J: TRBJ1-5
D: .
CDR3: CASSLGGIGQPQHF
DNA: TGTGCCAGCAGCTTGGGAGGGATCGGTCAGCCCCAGCATTTT

size: .
V: TRBV19
J: TRBJ1-6
D: .
CDR3: CASSTLGQYNSPLHF
DNA: TGTGCCAGTAGCACCTTAGGGCAGTATAATTCACCCCTCCACTTT

size: once
V: TRBV5-1
J: TRBJ1-5
D: TRBD1
CDR3: CASSPLETGDLSNQPQHF
DNA: TGCGCCAGCAGCCCCCTGGAGACAGGGGACCTAAGCAATCAGCCCCAGCATTTT

size: .
V: TRBV10-3
J: TRBJ2-7
D: TRBD1
CDR3: CAISEGGAPPQYF
DNA: TGTGCCATCAGTGAAGGGGGCGCCCCCCCCCAGTACTTC

size: .
V: TRBV27
J: TRBJ2-3
D: .
CDR3: CANRGAGADTQYF
DNA: TGTGCCAATCGGGGGGCGGGAGCGGATACGCAGTATTTT

size: .
V: TRBV7-2
J: TRBJ1-1
D: .
CDR3: CASSLEGTGNTEAFF
DNA: TGTGCCAGCAGCTTAGAAGGGACCGGGAACACTGAAGCTTTCTTT

size: .
V: TRBV6-1
J: TRBJ2-1
D: TRBD2
CDR3: CASGGGYNEQFF
DNA: TGTGCCAGCGGGGGGGGTTACAATGAGCAGTTCTTC

size: .
V: TRBV4-3
J: TRBJ2-7
D: .
CDR3: CASSQDPQSYEQYF
DNA: TGCGCCAGCAGCCAAGATCCGCAGTCCTACGAGCAGTACTTC

size: .
V: TRBV2
J: TRBJ1-6
D: TRBD1
CDR3: CASSAGTGSQNSPLHF
DNA: TGTGCCAGCAGTGCCGGGACAGGGTCTCAGAATTCACCCCTCCACTTT

size: .
V: TRBV13
J: TRBJ1-1
D: .
CDR3: CAVGEAFF
DNA: TGTGCGGTGGGTGAAGCTTTCTTT

size: .
V: TRBV4-1
J: TRBJ1-4
D: .
CDR3: CASSQEGGVGEKLFF
DNA: TGCGCCAGCAGCCAAGAGGGGGGTGTGGGTGAAAAACTGTTTTTT

size: .
V: TRBV7-9
J: TRBJ2-1
D: .
CDR3: CASSSKQQFF
DNA: TGTGCCAGCAGCTCGAAACAGCAGTTCTTC

size: .
V: TRBV27
J: TRBJ2-5
D: .
CDR3: CASSLNRVYAETQYF
DNA: TGTGCCAGCAGTTTAAACAGGGTGTATGCAGAGACCCAGTACTTC

size: .
V: TRBV2
J: TRBJ2-7
D: .
CDR3: CASSEAWPLYEQYF
DNA: TGTGCCAGCAGTGAAGCGTGGCCCCTTTACGAGCAGTACTTC

size: .
V: TRBV28
J: TRBJ2-1
D: TRBD2
CDR3: CASSFRLAGDNEQFF
DNA: TGTGCCAGCAGTTTTCGCCTAGCGGGGGACAATGAGCAGTTCTTC

size: .
V: TRBV9
J: TRBJ1-1
D: .
CDR3: CASSAGAGTEAFF
DNA: TGTGCCAGCAGCGCAGGGGCGGGAACTGAAGCTTTCTTT

size: .
V: TRBV29-1
J: TRBJ1-2
D: .
CDR3: CSVELAAEMVYGYTF
DNA: TGCAGCGTTGAGTTGGCGGCAGAAATGGTTTATGGCTACACCTTC